The 21 T cell receptor beta chains below come from one sample, sequenced in a study of T cell responses to AZD1222 COVID-19 vaccine. Using immunoSEQ multiplex PCR, the repertoire was profiled, and TCRdb retains in-frame clones only, with some absent. The sample shows 150,000 or so clones, about nine tenths of them seen only once. The sequenced sample was peripheral blood, obtained 28 days after the second AZD1222 dose. The receptor set was obtained from an adult who received the AZD1222 COVID-19 vaccine.

In regard to this clone: The sample has other DNA sequences that encode this CDR3 too. CDR3 in DNA: TGTGCCAGCAGCTTAGCGGGGGCCCAAGAGACCCAGTACTTC. It yields the protein CASSLAGAQETQYF. The rearrangement links TRBV5-4 to TRBJ2-5, with 8 bases aligning to TRBD2. Germline-derived CDR1 and CDR2 are SGHNT and YYREEE (reference sequence). This CDR3 has 14 residues. The ends lost 2 bases at V and 1 base at J; junction bases unmatched: 1.

The chain is built from TRBV2 and TRBJ1-5; D gene uncertain. CDR3 size: 12 residues. Deletions cut 7 bases from V and 6 bases from J, with 10 bases between. The germline V gene has CDR1 SNHLY and CDR2 FYNNEI. CDR3 nucleotide sequence: TGTGCCAGCACTTCGGAATCTCAGCCCCAGCATTTT. Protein sequence: CASTSESQPQHF.

The chain links TRBV12-3 or TRBV12-4 to TRBJ2-3; D uncertain. V lost 5 bases and J 2 bases, leaving 5 bases between the germline ends. The CDR3 is made up of 12 amino acids. The CDR3 spells CASSPNTDTQYF. The CDR3 DNA reads as TGTGCCAGCAGTCCCAACACAGATACGCAGTATTTT.

The chain links TRBV18 to TRBJ2-1; 9 nucleotides align to TRBD1. This CDR3 is built from 15 residues. V was pared by 4 bases and J by 10 bases, with 11 bases of the junction left unmatched. Germline CDR1 KGHSH, CDR2 LQKENI. CDR3 sequence: CASSRIQGATGEQFF. The CDR3 nucleotides are TGTGCCAGCTCACGGATACAGGGGGCGACGGGGGAGCAGTTCTTC.

The rearrangement links TRBV10-3 to TRBJ1-5; tentatively, D is TRBD1 (6 bases). CDR1 is ENHRY and CDR2 is SYGVKD in the germline V gene. This CDR3 has 14 amino acids. Trimming left V 4 bases short and J 2 bases short, with 9 bases between. The chain's CDR3 is CAISGGGGNQPQHF. In DNA form, the CDR3 reads TGTGCCATCAGTGGTGGGGGCGGCAATCAGCCCCAGCATTTT.

Turning to this clone: An end of the junction does not agree with germline; a read error may underlie this. The chain is built from TRBV5-1 and TRBJ2-7, with 9 bases lining up with TRBD2. Germline V gene data show CDR1 as SGHRS and CDR2 as YFSETQ. The CDR3 length is 16 residues. The CDR3 loop reads CASCLAWGGGANEQYF. For the CDR3, the DNA is TGCGCCAGCTGCTTGGCCTGGGGCGGGGGGGCGAACGAGCAGTACTTC.

The rearrangement links TRBV27 to TRBJ1-6; D gene unclear. V shed 7 bases and J shed 0 bases, with 4 bases lying between them. Germline assignment: CDR1 MNHEY and CDR2 SMNVEV (reference sequence). The CDR3 is made up of 13 amino acids. The CDR3 region has the DNA TGTGCCAGCAAAAGCTCCTATAATTCACCCCTCCACTTT. Its protein product is CASKSSYNSPLHF.

The V call is TRBV5-5, the J call TRBJ2-3; D remains unclear. Germline-derived CDR1 and CDR2 are SGHKS and YYEKEE (reference sequence). The V gene lost 1 base and the J gene lost 6 bases, with 3 bases spanning the gap. The CDR3 has 11 residues. The CDR3 loop reads CASSLSDTQYF. CDR3 coding DNA: TGTGCCAGCAGCTTGAGCGATACGCAGTATTTT.

This chain joins TRBV4-3 and TRBJ2-1; D is unresolved. The CDR3 length is 16 residues. Between the trimmed V and J ends, which lost 1 base and 0 bases, there was a span of 10 bases. From germline, CDR1 is LGHNA and CDR2 YSLEER. The CDR3 reads CASSQGSVASYNEQFF. Written as DNA, the CDR3 is TGCGCCAGCAGCCAAGGGTCGGTCGCCTCCTACAATGAGCAGTTCTTC.

The chain uses TRBV19 and TRBJ2-1; TRBD2 matches 9 bases. Germline V gives CDR1 LNHDA, CDR2 SQIVND (reference sequence). The CDR3 spans 14 residues. J gave up 8 bases and V 5 bases, and 7 bases lay outside the gene matches. The CDR3 nucleotides read TGTGCCAGTAGTTCGGGACTAGCTATCGATGAGCAGTTCTTC. This translates into CASSSGLAIDEQFF.

The V call is TRBV7-9, the J call TRBJ2-1; TRBD1 or TRBD2 may be the D gene (5 bases each). CDR3 length: 15 residues. V was cut by 1 base and J by 6 bases, with 13 bases left in between. Germline values: CDR1 SEHNR, CDR2 FQNEAQ (reference sequence). The CDR3 sequence: CASSLGDPHGNEQFF. The CDR3 DNA sequence: TGTGCCAGCAGCTTAGGGGACCCGCACGGCAATGAGCAGTTCTTC.

This clone was recorded only once. V and J are TRBV6-2 or TRBV6-3 and TRBJ1-5, with D unresolved. Trimming stripped 2 bases from V and 9 bases from J, with 8 bases between. The germline V gene has CDR1 MNHEY and CDR2 SVGEGT. This CDR3 contains 12 residues. In DNA, the CDR3 is TGTGCCAGCAGTTACGGCCTCCGGCCCCAGCATTTT. Residues: CASSYGLRPQHF.

The sample holds one count of this clone. The chain uses TRBV5-1 and TRBJ1-3, with TRBD1 identical over 7 bases. Germline CDR1 and CDR2: SGHRS and YFSETQ. J was trimmed by 0 bases and V by 0 bases; bases with no gene match: 6. CDR3 length: 17 residues. CDR3 DNA: TGCGCCAGCAGCTTGGCCTCGACAGGGCTCTCTGGAAACACCATATATTTT. Translating it yields CASSLASTGLSGNTIYF.

The V gene is TRBV14, the J gene TRBJ1-1; no clear D gene. The germline gives CDR1 SGHDN, CDR2 FVKESK. The CDR3 has 16 amino acids. Trimming stripped 0 bases from V and 0 bases from J, with 11 bases between. As DNA, the CDR3 is TGTGCCAGCAGCCAAGATCCGGGAATCATGAACACTGAAGCTTTCTTT. Its translation: CASSQDPGIMNTEAFF.

This sequence joins TRBV6-1 and TRBJ1-5; D perhaps matches TRBD1 (6 bases). Trimming left V 1 base short and J 0 bases short, with 7 bases between. Germline lookup yields CDR1 MNHNS and CDR2 SASEGT. CDR3 size: 15 residues. The CDR3 sequence: CASSEDRDSNQPQHF. The DNA of the CDR3 is TGTGCCAGCAGTGAAGACAGGGATAGCAATCAGCCCCAGCATTTT.

The V call is TRBV5-1, the J call TRBJ2-5, with TRBD2 identical over 9 bases. Germline V gives CDR1 SGHRS, CDR2 YFSETQ. V dropped 4 bases and J dropped 1; count of bases not matched to a gene: 2. This CDR3 spans 14 amino acids. In DNA, the CDR3 is TGCGCCAGCAGCAAGGGACTAGCCCAAGAGACCCAGTACTTC. Translating it yields CASSKGLAQETQYF.

The count of this clone is one. The V and J genes are TRBV7-9 and TRBJ1-2; no clear D. The ends were cut back, 2 bases at V and 2 bases at J, with 9 bases in the middle. The CDR3 totals 14 residues. CDR1 is SEHNR and CDR2 is FQNEAQ in the germline V gene (reference sequence). This CDR3 is CASSLSGSNYGYTF. The CDR3 region has the DNA TGTGCCAGCAGCTTATCCGGAAGCAACTATGGCTACACCTTC.

This clone has just a few counts. J is TRBJ2-4 and V is TRBV7-2; D is uncertain. With 1 base removed from V and 6 bases from J, the gap between germline ends came to 7 bases. The V gene's germline CDR1 is SGHTA and CDR2 FQGNSA. The CDR3 has 13 amino acids. The CDR3 reads CASSLGAGNIQYF. The CDR3 region has the DNA TGTGCCAGCAGCTTAGGGGCAGGAAACATTCAGTACTTC.

The chain has TRBV7-2 and TRBJ1-2; 7 nucleotides match TRBD1. V was clipped by 0 bases and J by 7 bases; unmatched bases: 11. The CDR3 length is 16 residues. CDR1 and CDR2 from the germline V gene are SGHTA and FQGNSA. The CDR3 loop is CASSLAKRGLLAGYTF. The CDR3 bases are TGTGCCAGCAGCTTAGCGAAGAGGGGGCTTCTGGCTGGCTACACCTTC.

The rearrangement joins TRBV7-2 to TRBJ2-7; no clear D gene. Germline CDR1 and CDR2: SGHTA and FQGNSA. CDR3 size: 14 residues. V dropped 2 bases and J dropped 3 bases, with 11 bases sitting between them. DNA of the CDR3: TGTGCCAGCAGCTTACCCTATCGGATCTACGAGCAGTACTTC. Encoded protein: CASSLPYRIYEQYF.

This chain joins TRBV30 and TRBJ1-2; D ambiguous. CDR3 length equals 12 residues. The germline V gene encodes CDR1 GTSNPN and CDR2 SVGIG (reference sequence). Between the trimmed V and J ends, which lost 0 bases and 4 bases, there was a span of 6 bases. The CDR3 nucleotides read TGTGCCTGGAGTGTCCATTCCTATGGCTACACCTTC. Residues: CAWSVHSYGYTF.